The clone carrying this T cell receptor (beta chain) was detected many times. TCRdb recomputed calls from the RACE reads with MiXCR, one row per CDR3 protein. Of 50,000 to 70,000 distinct CDR3 sequences listed, roughly 6.1% are singletons. These data belong to a study of human T cells and chemical hapten exposure. On the study more broadly: Among samples, TCR yields varied mainly because of small differences in pooled library volume.

Time point of the sample: healthy volunteer bleed at 6 weeks. Whole blood that had not been fractionated was the source of extracted total RNA. This TCR derives from a female donor in good health. Some clones in this sample may be carry-over from other donors' samples. The sample consisted of whole blood.

Here the CDR3 reads CASASDSNTEAFF. The CDR3 bases are TGTGCCAGCGCGTCTGATTCGAACACTGAAGCTTTCTTT. The rearrangement joins TRBV25-1 to TRBJ1-1, with unresolved D. V was cut by 8 bases and J by 1 base, with 11 bases left in between. Germline V lookup: CDR1 MGHDK, CDR2 SYGVNS. This CDR3 has 13 residues.